A single TCR beta chain is shown here with its context. Its antigen target is currently unknown. Qualities for individual bases were not recorded, and no much larger clone is one base off. Collaborating institutions collected whole blood in K2EDTA tubes following their own protocols. For TCRbeta analysis, collaborator samples were shipped as frozen whole blood, as isolated PBMCs, or as DNA extracted from either sample type. This record belongs to a study of blood T cell repertoires in COVID-19 (dated by TCRdb to about 2020). About the study as a whole: Collaborator samples came from the United States, Italy and Spain and covered acute and convalescent phases of COVID-19. Nearly every sample came with metadata listing a de-identified subject ID, COVID-19 status, age in years and sex. The samples were drawn from two sources: the first 160 participants of the ongoing ImmuneRACE study, and 950 to 1,500 subjects contributed by 6 global collaborators. Where HLA class I and class II types were available, the types were taken from metadata supplied by the sample provider, not from assay-based typing. The repertoires were released in a freely available public database meant as a resource for research on the immune response to SARS-CoV-2. The material from the prospective study consisted of cDNA or gDNA derived from T cells, B-cell-depleted T cells, or PBMCs. Deeply sampled blood TCRbeta repertoires from subjects exposed to, actively infected with, or recovered from COVID-19 were included in the dataset.

CDR1 and CDR2, looked up from the germline V gene, are SGDLS and YYNGEE. Taken from cysteine to phenylalanine, the CDR3 has 18 residues. Left in the record is the CDR3 DNA by itself, 54 bases read in frame from the first base. V is clipped by 2 bases and J by 0 bases, and the sequence between their germline boundaries is 19 bases long. TCRbeta CDR3 regions were amplified from genomic DNA using the immunoSEQ Assay, a bias-controlled multiplex PCR. Per the authors' processing: The number of nucleated cells in each sample was estimated from the amplification of reference gene primers within the assay. To quantify the absolute abundance of each unique TCRbeta CDR3 rearrangement, sequence reads were collapsed and filtered. For each sample, productive Simpson clonality was calculated as the square root of Simpson's diversity index across productive rearrangements. Sourced from immuneACCESS, this table was stored by TCRdb with only in-frame sequences that have V and J called. A share of the clones is absent; for the studies checked, an unresolved V gene accounts for under half, and the remainder has no known explanation. V and J calls and clone size follow that table, whereas D and trimming were derived from the DNA. This sample lists some 100,000 clones; 85% to 90% were detected once. 5% of the sample is in the top ten clones.

Points the paper makes about the study in general: The amount of clinical and demographic metadata varied by source and participant and was provided uncurated.

The chain uses TRBV9 and TRBJ2-3, with no reliable assignment of the D segment. The sequenced sample consisted of peripheral blood. The receptor's source is a human donor in a cohort sampled during active COVID-19. The DNA is as follows: TGTGCCAGCAGCGTTTACCTTTCCGAGAAAACTAGCACAGATACGCAGTATTTT. It is translated as CASSVYLSEKTSTDTQYF.